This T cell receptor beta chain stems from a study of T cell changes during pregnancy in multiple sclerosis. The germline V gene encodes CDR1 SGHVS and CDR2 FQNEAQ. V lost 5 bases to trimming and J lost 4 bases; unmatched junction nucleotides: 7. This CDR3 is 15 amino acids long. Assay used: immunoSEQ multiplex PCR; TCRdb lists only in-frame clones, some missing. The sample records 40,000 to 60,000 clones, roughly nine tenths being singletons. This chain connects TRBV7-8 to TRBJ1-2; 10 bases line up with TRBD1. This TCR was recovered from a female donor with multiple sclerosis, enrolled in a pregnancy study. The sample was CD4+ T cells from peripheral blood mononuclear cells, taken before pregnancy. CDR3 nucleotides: TGTGCCAGCAGCATCGACAGGGGGCTCAGCTATGGCTACACCTTC. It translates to CASSIDRGLSYGYTF.